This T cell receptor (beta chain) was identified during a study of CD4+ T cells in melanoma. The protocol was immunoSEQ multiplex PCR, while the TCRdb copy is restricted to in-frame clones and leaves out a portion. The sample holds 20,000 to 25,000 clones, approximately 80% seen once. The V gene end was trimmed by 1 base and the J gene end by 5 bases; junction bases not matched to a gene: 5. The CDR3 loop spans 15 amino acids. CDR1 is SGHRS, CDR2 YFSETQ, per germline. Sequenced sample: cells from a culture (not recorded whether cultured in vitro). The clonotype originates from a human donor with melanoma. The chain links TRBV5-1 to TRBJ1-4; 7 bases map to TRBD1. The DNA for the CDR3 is TGCGCCAGCAGCTTGCGGGGGACAGAGAATGAAAAACTGTTTTTT. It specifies CASSLRGTENEKLFF.